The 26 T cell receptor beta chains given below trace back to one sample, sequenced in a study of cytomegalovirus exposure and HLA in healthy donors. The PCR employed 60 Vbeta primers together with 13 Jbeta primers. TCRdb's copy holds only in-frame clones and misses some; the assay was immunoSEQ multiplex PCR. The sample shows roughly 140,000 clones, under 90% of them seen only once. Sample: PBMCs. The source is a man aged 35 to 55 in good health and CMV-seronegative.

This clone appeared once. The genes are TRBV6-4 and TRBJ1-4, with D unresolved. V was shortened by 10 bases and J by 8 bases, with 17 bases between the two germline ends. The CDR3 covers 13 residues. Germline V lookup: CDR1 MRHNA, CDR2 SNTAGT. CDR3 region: CATPPQSGEKLFF. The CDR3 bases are TGTGCCACCCCCCCCCAAAGCGGCGAAAAACTGTTTTTT.

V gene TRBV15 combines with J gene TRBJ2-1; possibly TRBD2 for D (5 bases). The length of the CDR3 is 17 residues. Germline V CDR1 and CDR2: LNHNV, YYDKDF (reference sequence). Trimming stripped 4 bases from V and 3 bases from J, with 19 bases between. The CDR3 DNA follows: TGTGCCACCAGCAAAATTGAGGGAGAGCAGATCTACAATGAGCAGTTCTTC. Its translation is CATSKIEGEQIYNEQFF.

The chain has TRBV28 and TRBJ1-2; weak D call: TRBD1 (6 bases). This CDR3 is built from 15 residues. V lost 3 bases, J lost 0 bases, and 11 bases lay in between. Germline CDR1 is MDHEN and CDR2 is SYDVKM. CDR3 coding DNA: TGTGCCAGCAGTTTGGGGGGGCCCGCTAACTATGGCTACACCTTC. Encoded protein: CASSLGGPANYGYTF.

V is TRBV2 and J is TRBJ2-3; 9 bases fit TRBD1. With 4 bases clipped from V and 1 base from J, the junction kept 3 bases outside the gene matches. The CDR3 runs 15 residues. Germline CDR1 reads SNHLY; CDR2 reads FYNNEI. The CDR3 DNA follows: TGTGCCAGCAGTGTACAGGGGGCAGGCACAGATACGCAGTATTTT. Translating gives CASSVQGAGTDTQYF. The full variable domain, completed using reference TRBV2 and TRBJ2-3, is EPEVTQTPSHQVTQMGQEVILRCVPISNHLYFYWYRQILGQKVEFLVSFYNNEISEKSEIFDDQFSVERPDGSNFTLKIRSTKLEDSAMYFCASSVQGAGTDTQYFGPGTRLTVL.

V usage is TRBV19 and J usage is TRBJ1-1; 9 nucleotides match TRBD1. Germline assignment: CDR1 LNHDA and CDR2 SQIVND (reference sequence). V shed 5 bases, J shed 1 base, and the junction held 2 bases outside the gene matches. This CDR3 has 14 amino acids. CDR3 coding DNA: TGTGCCAGTAGTCTGGGACAGGGGAACACTGAAGCTTTCTTT. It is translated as CASSLGQGNTEAFF.

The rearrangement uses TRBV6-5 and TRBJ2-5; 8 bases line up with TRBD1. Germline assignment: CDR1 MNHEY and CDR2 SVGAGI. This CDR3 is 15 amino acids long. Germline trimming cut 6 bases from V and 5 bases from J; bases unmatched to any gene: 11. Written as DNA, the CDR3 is TGTGCCAGCAGCCTTATGACAGGGGATGCGGAGACCCAGTACTTC. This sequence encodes CASSLMTGDAETQYF.

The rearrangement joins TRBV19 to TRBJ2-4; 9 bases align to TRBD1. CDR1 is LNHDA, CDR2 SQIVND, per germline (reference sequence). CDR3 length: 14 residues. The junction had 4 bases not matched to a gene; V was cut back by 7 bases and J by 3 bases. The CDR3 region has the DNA TGTGCCAGTATGGACAGGGGAGGCAAAAACATTCAGTACTTC. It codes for CASMDRGGKNIQYF.

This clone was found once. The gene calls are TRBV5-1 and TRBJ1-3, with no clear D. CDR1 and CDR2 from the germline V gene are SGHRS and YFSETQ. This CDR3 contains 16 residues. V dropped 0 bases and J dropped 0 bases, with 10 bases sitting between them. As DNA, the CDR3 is TGCGCCAGCAGCTTGGCAGGCAAGAGCTCTGGAAACACCATATATTTT. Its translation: CASSLAGKSSGNTIYF.

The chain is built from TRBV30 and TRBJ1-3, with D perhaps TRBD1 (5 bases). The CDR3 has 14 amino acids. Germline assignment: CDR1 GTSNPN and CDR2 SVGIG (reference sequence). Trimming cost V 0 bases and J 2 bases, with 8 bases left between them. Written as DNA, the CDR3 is TGTGCCTGGAGTGTGGGGGGGACTGGAAACACCATATATTTT. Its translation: CAWSVGGTGNTIYF.

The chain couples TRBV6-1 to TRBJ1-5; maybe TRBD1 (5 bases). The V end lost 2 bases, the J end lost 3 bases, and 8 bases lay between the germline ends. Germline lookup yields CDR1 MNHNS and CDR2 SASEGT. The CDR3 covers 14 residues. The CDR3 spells CASSERQFNQPQHF. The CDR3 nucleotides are TGTGCCAGCAGTGAAAGACAGTTCAATCAGCCCCAGCATTTT.

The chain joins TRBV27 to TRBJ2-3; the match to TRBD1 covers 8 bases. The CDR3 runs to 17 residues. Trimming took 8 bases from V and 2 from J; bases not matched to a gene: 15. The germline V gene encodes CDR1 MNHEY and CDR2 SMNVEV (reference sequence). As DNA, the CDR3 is TGTGCCAGCCTAGAGGCCCTCCGGGACAGGTCCACAGATACGCAGTATTTT. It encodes CASLEALRDRSTDTQYF.

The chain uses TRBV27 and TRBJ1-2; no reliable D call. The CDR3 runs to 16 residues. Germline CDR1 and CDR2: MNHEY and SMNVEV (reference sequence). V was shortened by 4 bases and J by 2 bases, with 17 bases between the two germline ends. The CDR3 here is CASSSPNQVGNYGYTF. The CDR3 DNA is TGTGCCAGCAGTTCTCCCAACCAGGTTGGAAACTATGGCTACACCTTC.

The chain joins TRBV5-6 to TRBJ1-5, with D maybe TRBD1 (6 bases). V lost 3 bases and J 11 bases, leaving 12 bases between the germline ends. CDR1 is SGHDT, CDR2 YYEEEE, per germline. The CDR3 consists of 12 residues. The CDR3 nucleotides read TGTGCCAGCAGCTGGGGGCGCGATACCCAGCATTTT. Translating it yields CASSWGRDTQHF.

CDR3 residues: CASRHSTDTQYF. The CDR3 coding sequence is TGTGCCAGCAGACATAGCACAGATACGCAGTATTTT. V and J are TRBV27 and TRBJ2-3; D not resolved. Trimming pared 6 bases from V and 0 bases from J, leaving 4 bases between. The CDR3 extends over 12 amino acids. Germline CDR1 and CDR2: MNHEY and SMNVEV (reference sequence).

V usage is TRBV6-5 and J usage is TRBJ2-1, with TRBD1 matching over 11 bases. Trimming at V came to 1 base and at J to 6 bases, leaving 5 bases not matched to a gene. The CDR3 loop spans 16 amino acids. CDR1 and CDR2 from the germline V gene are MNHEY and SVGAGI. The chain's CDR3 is CASSYFGTGGSNEQFF. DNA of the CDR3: TGTGCCAGCAGTTACTTCGGGACAGGGGGGTCCAATGAGCAGTTCTTC.

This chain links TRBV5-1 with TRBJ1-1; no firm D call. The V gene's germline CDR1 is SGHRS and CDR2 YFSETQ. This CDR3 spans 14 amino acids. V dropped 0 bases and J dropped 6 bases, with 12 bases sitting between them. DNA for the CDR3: TGCGCCAGCAGCTTGGCCGAGAGGGCTCCTGAAGCTTTCTTT. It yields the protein CASSLAERAPEAFF.

Written as DNA, the CDR3 is TGTGCCAGCTCACCATCAGGCCCCAGGGACGAGCAGTACTTC. Its protein is CASSPSGPRDEQYF. This rearrangement joins TRBV18 to TRBJ2-7, with a possible D match to TRBD1 (5 bases). Trimming removed 2 bases at V and 5 bases at J, with 13 bases between. The CDR3 covers 14 residues. Per germline, CDR1 KGHSH and CDR2 LQKENI.

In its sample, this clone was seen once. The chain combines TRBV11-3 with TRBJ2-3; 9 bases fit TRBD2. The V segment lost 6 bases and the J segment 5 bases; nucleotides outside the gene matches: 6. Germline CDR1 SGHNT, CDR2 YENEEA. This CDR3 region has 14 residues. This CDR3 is CASRDSGGEDTQYF. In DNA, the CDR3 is TGTGCCAGCAGGGATAGCGGGGGTGAAGATACGCAGTATTTT.

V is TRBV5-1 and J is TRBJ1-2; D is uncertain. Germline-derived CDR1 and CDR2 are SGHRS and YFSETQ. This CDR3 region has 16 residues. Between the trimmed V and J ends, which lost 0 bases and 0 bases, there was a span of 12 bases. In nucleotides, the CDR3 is TGCGCCAGCAGCTTGGGCCACGACAACCCTAACTATGGCTACACCTTC. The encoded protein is CASSLGHDNPNYGYTF.

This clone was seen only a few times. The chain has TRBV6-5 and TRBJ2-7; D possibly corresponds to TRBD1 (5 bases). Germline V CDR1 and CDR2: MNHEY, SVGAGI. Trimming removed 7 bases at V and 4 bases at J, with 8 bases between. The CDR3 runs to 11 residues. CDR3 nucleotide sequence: TGTGCCAGCACAGGGATGTACGAGCAGTACTTC. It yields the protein CASTGMYEQYF.

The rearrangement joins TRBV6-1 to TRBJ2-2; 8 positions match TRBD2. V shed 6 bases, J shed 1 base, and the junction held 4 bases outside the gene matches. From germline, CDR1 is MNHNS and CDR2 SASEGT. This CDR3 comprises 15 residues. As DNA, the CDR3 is TGTGCCAGCAGACCGGGACTAGGGAACACCGGGGAGCTGTTTTTT. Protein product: CASRPGLGNTGELFF.

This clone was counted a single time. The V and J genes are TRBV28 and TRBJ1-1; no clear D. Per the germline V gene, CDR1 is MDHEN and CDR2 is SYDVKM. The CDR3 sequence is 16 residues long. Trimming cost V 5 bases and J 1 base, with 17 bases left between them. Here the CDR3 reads CASSGLSGGPNTEAFF. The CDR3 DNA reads TGTGCCAGCAGTGGGCTATCGGGAGGGCCGAACACTGAAGCTTTCTTT.

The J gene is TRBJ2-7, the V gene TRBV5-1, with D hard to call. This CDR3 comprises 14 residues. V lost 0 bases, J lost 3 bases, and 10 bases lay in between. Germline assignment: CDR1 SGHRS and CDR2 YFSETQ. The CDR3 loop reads CASSLDILSYEQYF. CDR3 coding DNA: TGCGCCAGCAGCTTGGATATACTGAGCTACGAGCAGTACTTC.

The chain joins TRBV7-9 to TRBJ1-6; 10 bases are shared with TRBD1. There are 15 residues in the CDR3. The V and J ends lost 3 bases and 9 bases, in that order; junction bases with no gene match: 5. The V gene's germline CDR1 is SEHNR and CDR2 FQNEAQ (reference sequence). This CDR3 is CASSFQGQGLSPLHF. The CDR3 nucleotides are TGTGCCAGCAGCTTTCAGGGACAGGGGCTTTCACCCCTCCACTTT.

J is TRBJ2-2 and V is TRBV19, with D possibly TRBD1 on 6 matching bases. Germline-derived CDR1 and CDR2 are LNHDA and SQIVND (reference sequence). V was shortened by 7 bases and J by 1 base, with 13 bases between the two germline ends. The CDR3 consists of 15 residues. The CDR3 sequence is CASKRTGMNTGELFF. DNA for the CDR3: TGTGCCAGTAAACGAACAGGGATGAACACCGGGGAGCTGTTTTTT.

The CDR3 DNA is TGTGCCAGCAGAAGCGGGGAAATTACCTACGAGCAGTACTTC. It translates to CASRSGEITYEQYF. J is TRBJ2-7 and V is TRBV5-7; 7 bases map to TRBD2. TRBV5-7 qualifies as an ORF whose function is uncertain. V gave up 5 bases and J gave up 2 bases; unmatched junction bases: 7. This CDR3 has 14 residues.